These T cell receptor beta chains were read from a single sample in a study of graft-versus-host responses after intestinal transplantation. Sequenced by immunoSEQ multiplex PCR; TCRdb stores in-frame clones only, minus some. The sample has about 100,000 clones; more than 85% are singletons. These receptors' antigens are unknown. The source was unstimulated CD4+ T cells sorted from spleen or lymph node cells, collected before intestinal transplant. These receptors were taken from a human donor who received an intestinal transplant. The CDR3 runs from the conserved cysteine through the conserved F or W. A D gene is named only where the DNA matches it firmly. Clone size, where shown, is once, few, many, or a class for clones that have expanded.

>-|TRBJ1-1|few|TRBV6-1
CASSEALGWTEAFF
TGTGCCAGCAGTGAAGCGTTAGGTTGGACTGAAGCTTTCTTT
>-|TRBJ2-7|-|TRBV6-5
CASCLHAGSGYEQYF
TGTGCCAGCTGCCTCCACGCAGGGTCAGGATACGAGCAGTACTTC
>-|TRBJ2-7|-|TRBV9
CASSVVAESYEQYF
TGTGCCAGCAGCGTAGTGGCAGAGTCCTACGAGCAGTACTTC
>TRBD2|TRBJ2-7|-|TRBV29-1
CSVTLSGRGGRFKYEQYF
TGCAGCGTCACCCTAAGCGGGAGGGGGGGTAGGTTCAAGTACGAGCAGTACTTC
>-|TRBJ2-7|-|TRBV6-5
CATTSRQSSYEQYF
TGTGCCACCACATCCAGGCAGAGCTCCTACGAGCAGTACTTC
>-|TRBJ1-5|-|TRBV13
CASSPPGQYQPQHF
TGTGCCAGCAGTCCCCCTGGGCAGTACCAGCCCCAGCATTTT
>TRBD2|TRBJ2-3|few|TRBV2
CASRAGLSTDTQYF
TGTGCCAGCAGAGCGGGGCTAAGCACAGATACGCAGTATTTT
>TRBD1|TRBJ2-7|-|TRBV7-6
CASSLGSGTGAYEQYF
TGTGCCAGCAGCTTAGGCTCGGGGACAGGTGCCTACGAGCAGTACTTC
>TRBD1|TRBJ2-7|-|TRBV27
CASSLSSPDREAYEQYF
TGTGCCAGCAGTTTATCGTCTCCGGACAGGGAGGCCTACGAGCAGTACTTC
>TRBD1|TRBJ1-1|-|TRBV5-1
CASSSGTGMNTEAFF
TGCGCCAGCAGCTCCGGGACAGGGATGAACACTGAAGCTTTCTTT
>-|TRBJ2-2|-|TRBV10-3
CAISESSNTGELFF
TGTGCCATCAGTGAGTCGTCTAACACCGGGGAGCTGTTTTTT
>-|TRBJ1-2|-|TRBV7-9
CASSSREGGYTF
TGTGCCAGCAGCAGCAGGGAGGGTGGCTACACCTTC
>-|TRBJ2-3|few|TRBV10-1
CASSDGTDTQYF
TGCGCCAGCAGTGATGGCACAGATACGCAGTATTTT
>-|TRBJ1-6|-|TRBV5-4
CASSRIGTDGAPLHF
TGTGCCAGCAGCCGAATCGGGACCGACGGGGCACCCCTCCACTTT
>TRBD1|TRBJ2-1|-|TRBV5-1
CASSPDRGGNEQFF
TGCGCCAGCAGCCCGGACAGGGGAGGGAATGAGCAGTTCTTC
>-|TRBJ2-5|-|TRBV10-2
CASSGGLARGQETQYF
TGCGCCAGCAGTGGAGGTCTAGCGAGGGGTCAAGAGACCCAGTACTTC
>TRBD2|TRBJ2-1|-|TRBV10-3
CAISTPGLAGLTHEQFF
TGTGCCATCAGTACGCCGGGACTAGCGGGCCTCACCCATGAGCAGTTCTTC
>TRBD1|TRBJ2-7|-|TRBV6-5
CASRRGQGAYEQYF
TGTGCCAGCAGACGCGGACAGGGAGCGTACGAGCAGTACTTC
>TRBD1|TRBJ2-1|-|TRBV10-3
CAISGQGAVAYEQFF
TGTGCCATCAGTGGACAGGGGGCTGTAGCATATGAGCAGTTCTTC
>-|TRBJ2-7|-|TRBV5-1
CASSLGFSYEQYF
TGCGCCAGCAGCTTGGGGTTCTCCTACGAGCAGTACTTC
>TRBD2|TRBJ2-3|-|TRBV4-1
CASTTSGGRGTDTQYF
TGCGCCAGCACCACTAGCGGGGGCCGAGGAACAGATACGCAGTATTTT
>TRBD2|TRBJ2-1|-|TRBV11-2
CASSLFLRESYNEQFF
TGTGCCAGCAGCTTATTTCTGCGGGAGTCCTACAATGAGCAGTTCTTC
>-|TRBJ2-7|once|TRBV6-1
CASSERQSYEQYF
TGTGCCAGCAGTGAGCGGCAGAGCTACGAGCAGTACTTC
>-|TRBJ2-7|few|TRBV5-6
CASSRMVYEQYF
TGTGCCAGCAGCAGGATGGTCTACGAGCAGTACTTC
>TRBD1|TRBJ2-3|-|TRBV5-6
CASSDRKGADTQYF
TGTGCCAGCAGCGATAGGAAGGGGGCGGATACGCAGTATTTT
>TRBD1|TRBJ1-2|-|TRBV6-5
CASSYSTGHGYTF
TGTGCCAGCAGTTACTCGACAGGGCATGGCTACACCTTC
>-|TRBJ2-7|-|TRBV11-1
CASSSHAGSYEQYF
TGTGCCAGCAGCTCCCACGCGGGCTCCTACGAGCAGTACTTC
>TRBD1|TRBJ2-7|-|TRBV19
CASSMAGGYYEQYF
TGTGCCAGTAGTATGGCAGGGGGTTACTACGAGCAGTACTTC
>-|TRBJ1-6|-|TRBV5-4
CASSLGRNSPLHF
TGTGCCAGCAGCTTGGGGAGGAATTCACCCCTCCACTTT
>-|TRBJ2-7|-|TRBV29-1
CSVRLGTDGEQYF
TGCAGCGTCCGACTAGGGACCGACGGCGAGCAGTACTTC
>-|TRBJ1-1|-|TRBV6-6
CASSRRENTEAFF
TGTGCCAGCAGTCGGAGGGAGAACACTGAAGCTTTCTTT
>TRBD1|TRBJ1-5|-|TRBV11-3
CASSLAYHGTGGNQPQHF
TGTGCCAGCAGCTTAGCTTACCACGGGACAGGGGGCAATCAGCCCCAGCATTTT
>-|TRBJ2-2|once|TRBV5-1
CASSRGVGEGTGELFF
TGCGCCAGCAGCCGAGGTGTAGGAGAAGGTACCGGGGAGCTGTTTTTT
>-|TRBJ1-5|-|TRBV19
CASSIVLNQPQHF
TGTGCCAGTAGTATAGTTCTTAATCAGCCCCAGCATTTT
>TRBD1|TRBJ2-1|-|TRBV5-4
CASSLRTGPNYNEQFF
TGTGCCAGCAGCCTTAGGACAGGGCCCAACTACAATGAGCAGTTCTTC
>TRBD2|TRBJ2-1|-|TRBV5-1
CASSRAGVNDRQFF
TGCGCCAGCAGTCGGGCGGGGGTCAATGATCGGCAGTTCTTC
>-|TRBJ1-6|-|TRBV7-6
CASRPQGRSSPLHF
TGTGCCAGCAGGCCTCAGGGTAGGAGTTCACCCCTCCACTTT
>-|TRBJ1-2|-|TRBV7-3
CASSTRVGSYYGYTF
TGTGCCAGCAGCACACGGGTCGGTTCTTACTATGGCTACACCTTC
>-|TRBJ2-5|-|TRBV27
CASSHTGTQETQYF
TGTGCCAGCAGTCACACCGGGACCCAAGAGACCCAGTACTTC
>-|TRBJ2-3|-|TRBV30
CAWSPSTDTQYF
TGTGCCTGGAGCCCCAGCACAGATACGCAGTATTTT
>-|TRBJ2-7|once|TRBV6-1
CASRQLRTGTYEQYF
TGTGCCAGCAGGCAACTCAGGACTGGCACCTACGAGCAGTACTTC
>TRBD2|TRBJ2-3|once|TRBV9
CASSVRGSGSFHTDTQYF
TGTGCCAGCAGCGTCCGCGGTAGCGGGAGCTTCCACACAGATACGCAGTATTTT
>-|TRBJ2-7|-|TRBV30
CAWSQGRAYEQYF
TGTGCCTGGAGTCAGGGAAGAGCCTACGAGCAGTACTTC
>TRBD2|TRBJ2-5|-|TRBV4-1
CASSQGSFGSAGGRSETQYF
TGCGCCAGCAGCCAAGGGTCCTTCGGCTCAGCGGGAGGGAGGTCAGAGACCCAGTACTTC
>TRBD2|TRBJ2-5|once|TRBV29-1
CSVARLAGDQETQYF
TGCAGCGTTGCCCGACTAGCGGGGGACCAAGAGACCCAGTACTTC
>TRBD2|TRBJ2-1|-|TRBV7-3
CASSLVGSGSRKDSEQFF
TGTGCCAGCAGCTTAGTTGGTAGCGGGAGTCGCAAGGACAGTGAGCAGTTCTTC
>TRBD2|TRBJ2-2|-|TRBV18
CASSQQEAGGGTGELFF
TGTGCCAGCTCACAACAGGAAGCGGGAGGCGGAACCGGGGAGCTGTTTTTT
>-|TRBJ1-1|few|TRBV6-5
CAGTDRLAEAFF
TGTGCCGGCACAGACAGGCTAGCTGAAGCTTTCTTT
>-|TRBJ2-5|-|TRBV20-1
CSVTSSETQYF
TGCAGTGTCACTAGCAGTGAGACCCAGTACTTC